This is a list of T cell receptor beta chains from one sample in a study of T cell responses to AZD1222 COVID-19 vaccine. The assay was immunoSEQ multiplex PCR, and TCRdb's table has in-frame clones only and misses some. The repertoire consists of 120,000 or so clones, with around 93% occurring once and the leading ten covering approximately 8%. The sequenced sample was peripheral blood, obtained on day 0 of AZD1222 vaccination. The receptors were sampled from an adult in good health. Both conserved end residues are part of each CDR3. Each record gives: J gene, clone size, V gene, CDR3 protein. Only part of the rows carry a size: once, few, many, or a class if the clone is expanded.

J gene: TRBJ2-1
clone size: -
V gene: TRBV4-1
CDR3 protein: CASSQTGTPHNEQFF

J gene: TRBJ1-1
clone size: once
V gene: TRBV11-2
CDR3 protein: CASSLEPGQFYEAFF

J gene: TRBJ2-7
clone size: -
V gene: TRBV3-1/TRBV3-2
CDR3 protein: CASGTGLTVRDEQYF

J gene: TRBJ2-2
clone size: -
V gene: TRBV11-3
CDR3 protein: CASSFPGQGAGTGELFF

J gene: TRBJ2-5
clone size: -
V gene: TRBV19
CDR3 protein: CASSQIRKQETQYF

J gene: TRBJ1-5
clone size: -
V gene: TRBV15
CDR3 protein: CATSRDSAPAQPQHF

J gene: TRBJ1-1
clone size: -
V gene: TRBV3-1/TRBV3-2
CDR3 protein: CASSLQTNTEAFF

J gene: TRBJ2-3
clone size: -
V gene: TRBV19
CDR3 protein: CASSIGDTQYF

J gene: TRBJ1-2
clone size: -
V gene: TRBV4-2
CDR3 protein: CASSQGRLANYGYTF

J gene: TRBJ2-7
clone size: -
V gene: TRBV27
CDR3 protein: CASSPWDRTYEQYF

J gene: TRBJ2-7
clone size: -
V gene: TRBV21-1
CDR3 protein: CASSHPGGSSYEQYF

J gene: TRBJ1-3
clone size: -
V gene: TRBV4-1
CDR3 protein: CASSPDGAGGLYGNTIYF

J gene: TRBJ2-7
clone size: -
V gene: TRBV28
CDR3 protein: CASSFSTYEQYF

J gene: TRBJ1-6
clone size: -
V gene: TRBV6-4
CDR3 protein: CASSDTDGQGGNSPLHF

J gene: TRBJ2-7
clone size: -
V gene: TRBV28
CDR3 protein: CASRERDYEQYF

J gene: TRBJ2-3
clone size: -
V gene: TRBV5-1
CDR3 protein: CASSLEAGVVDTQYF

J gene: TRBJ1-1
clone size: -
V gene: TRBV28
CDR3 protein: CASRIGQLEAFF

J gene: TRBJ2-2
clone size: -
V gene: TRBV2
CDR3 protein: CASSVAQGRTGELFF

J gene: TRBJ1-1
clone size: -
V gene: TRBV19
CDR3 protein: CASSIGRPSEAFF

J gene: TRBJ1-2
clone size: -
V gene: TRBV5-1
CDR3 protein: CASSLVPTETRGYTF

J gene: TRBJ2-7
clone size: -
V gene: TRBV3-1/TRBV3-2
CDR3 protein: CASSQGSGGAFRYEQYF

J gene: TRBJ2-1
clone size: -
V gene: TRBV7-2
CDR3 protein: CASSLGGLAGGIEQFF

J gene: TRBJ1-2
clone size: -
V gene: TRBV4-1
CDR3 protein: CASSQVAANYGYTF

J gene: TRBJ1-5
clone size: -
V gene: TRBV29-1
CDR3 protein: CSVGQGNQPQHF

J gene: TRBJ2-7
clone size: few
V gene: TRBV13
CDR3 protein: CASSLRDRAYEQYF

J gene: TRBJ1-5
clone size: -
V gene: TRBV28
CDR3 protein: CASSLRPVSNQPQHF

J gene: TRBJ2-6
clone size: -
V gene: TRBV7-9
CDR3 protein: CASSPTKSGANVLTF

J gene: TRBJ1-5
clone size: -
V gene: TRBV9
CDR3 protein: CASSVSGANQPQHF

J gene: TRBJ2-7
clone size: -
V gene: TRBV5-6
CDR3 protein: CASSSTEEQYF